This TCR beta chain came from a study of regulatory T cells in long-lasting Graves disease. This clonotype came up many times. The time point denotes: newly diagnosed GD, antithyroid drugs for less than 3 months. RNA extracted from PBMCs served as the sequencing template. Assembly of TCR beta libraries relied on iRepertoire HTBI primers together with Arm-PCR of CDR3 regions. TCRdb reprocessed the multiplex PCR reads via MiXCR and lists one record per CDR3 protein. This sample carries roughly 510,000 distinct CDR3 sequences, around 15% of them seen once, and the ten largest clones take around 11%. This CDR3 is 18 amino acids long. Germline V gene sequence: CDR1 ENHRY, CDR2 SYGVKD. Trimming left V 4 bases short and J 0 bases short, with 19 bases between. The data were also submitted as part of a second study, on T cells in Graves' hyperthyroidism and ophthalmopathy.

The material sequenced was peripheral blood mononuclear cells (PBMCs), taken at new diagnosis, from a patient treated with antithyroid drugs. V usage is TRBV10-3 and J usage is TRBJ2-1; D might be TRBD2 (5 bases). The TCR comes from a man younger than 35 with Graves disease. CDR3 in DNA: TGTGCCATCAGTGTTCAGGCGGCGGGTTCTAGCTCCTACAATGAGCAGTTCTTC. Translating gives CAISVQAAGSSSYNEQFF.